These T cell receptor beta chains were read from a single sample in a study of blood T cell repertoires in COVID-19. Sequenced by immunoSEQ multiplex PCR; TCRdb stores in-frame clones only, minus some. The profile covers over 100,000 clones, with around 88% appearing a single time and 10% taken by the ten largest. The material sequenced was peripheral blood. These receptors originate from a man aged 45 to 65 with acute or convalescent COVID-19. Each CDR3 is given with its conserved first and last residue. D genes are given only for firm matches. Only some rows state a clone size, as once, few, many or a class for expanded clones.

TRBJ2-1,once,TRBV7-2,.,CASSLAFRNEQFF,TGTGCCAGCAGCTTAGCGTTCCGGAATGAGCAGTTCTTC
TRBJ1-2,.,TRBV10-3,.,CAISESVGDGYTF,TGTGCCATCAGTGAGTCGGTAGGAGATGGCTACACCTTC
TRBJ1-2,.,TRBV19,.,CASSGFAGLNYGYTF,TGTGCCTCCTCAGGCTTCGCAGGACTAAACTATGGCTACACCTTC
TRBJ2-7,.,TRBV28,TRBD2,CASSIRGAGAREVRYF,TGTGCCAGCAGTATCCGCGGAGCGGGAGCCCGCGAGGTGCGGTACTTC
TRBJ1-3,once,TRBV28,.,CASSRTAFGNTIYF,TGTGCCAGCAGTCGAACAGCTTTTGGAAACACCATATATTTT
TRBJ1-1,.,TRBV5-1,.,CASSLATPGVEAFF,TGCGCCAGCAGCTTGGCTACCCCAGGGGTTGAAGCTTTCTTT
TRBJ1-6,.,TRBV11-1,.,CASSLSYMDSPLHF,TGTGCCAGCAGCTTATCCTATATGGATTCACCCCTCCACTTT
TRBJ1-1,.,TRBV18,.,CASSTTGPTEAFF,TGTGCCAGCTCAACCACAGGGCCCACTGAAGCTTTCTTT
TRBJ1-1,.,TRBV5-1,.,CASSFLGGENTEAFF,TGCGCCAGCAGCTTCCTAGGGGGAGAGAACACTGAAGCTTTCTTT
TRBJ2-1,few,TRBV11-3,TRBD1,CASSSAGTGATNEQFF,TGTGCCAGCAGCTCCGCAGGAACAGGGGCGACTAATGAGCAGTTCTTC
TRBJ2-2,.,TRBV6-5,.,CASSEQPNTGELFF,TGTGCCAGCTCGGAACAGCCAAACACCGGGGAGCTGTTTTTT
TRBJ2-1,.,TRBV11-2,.,CASSQGQGTYNEQFF,TGTGCCAGCAGCCAGGGGCAGGGGACCTACAATGAGCAGTTCTTC
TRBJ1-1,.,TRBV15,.,CATSRGGGANTEAFF,TGTGCCACCAGCAGAGGAGGAGGAGCGAACACTGAAGCTTTCTTT
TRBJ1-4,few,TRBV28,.,CASSLFRAVLNEKLFF,TGTGCCAGCAGTTTATTCAGGGCAGTACTAAATGAAAAACTGTTTTTT
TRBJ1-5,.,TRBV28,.,CASRIADRPKAQHF,TGTGCCAGCAGAATCGCTGACAGGCCCAAGGCCCAGCATTTT
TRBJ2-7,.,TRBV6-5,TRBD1,CATFDRALSYEQYF,TGTGCCACCTTCGACAGGGCCCTCTCCTACGAGCAGTACTTC
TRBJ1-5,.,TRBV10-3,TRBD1,CAISGQDRGNQPQHF,TGTGCCATCAGTGGGCAGGACAGGGGTAATCAGCCCCAGCATTTT
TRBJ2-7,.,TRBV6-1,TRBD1,CASSEMMGGQGGYEQYF,TGTGCCAGCAGTGAAATGATGGGGGGACAGGGTGGTTACGAGCAGTACTTC
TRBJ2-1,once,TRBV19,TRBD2,CASRWRAGGVIDEQFF,TGTGCCAGTAGGTGGAGAGCGGGAGGGGTTATAGATGAGCAGTTCTTC
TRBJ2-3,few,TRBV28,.,CASIRQAGDTQYF,TGTGCCAGCATCAGACAAGCGGGAGATACGCAGTATTTT
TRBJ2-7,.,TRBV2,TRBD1,CASCCISTGGDSYEQYF,TGTGCCAGCTGCTGCATCTCGACAGGGGGAGACTCCTACGAGCAGTACTTC
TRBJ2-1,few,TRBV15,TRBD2,CATSRGYLGTSGFNEQFF,TGTGCCACCAGCAGAGGTTACCTAGGGACTAGCGGGTTCAATGAGCAGTTCTTC
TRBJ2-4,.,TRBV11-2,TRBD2,CASSFPITSVDKNIQYF,TGTGCCAGCAGCTTTCCCATTACTAGCGTCGATAAGAACATTCAGTACTTC
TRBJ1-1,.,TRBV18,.,CASSPASGPGAFF,TGTGCCAGCTCACCAGCGTCCGGACCGGGGGCTTTCTTT
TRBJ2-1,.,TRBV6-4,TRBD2,CASSAGRGGQFF,TGTGCCAGCTCTGCGGGGCGCGGGGGGCAGTTCTTC
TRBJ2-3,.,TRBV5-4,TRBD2,CASSLDSGSYADTQYF,TGTGCCAGCAGCTTGGATAGCGGGAGTTACGCAGATACGCAGTATTTT
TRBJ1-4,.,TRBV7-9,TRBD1,CASSSGGLGEKLFF,TGTGCCAGCAGCTCAGGGGGCTTGGGTGAAAAACTGTTTTTT
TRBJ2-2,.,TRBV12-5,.,CASGQNTGELFF,TGTGCTAGTGGTCAAAACACCGGGGAGCTGTTTTTT
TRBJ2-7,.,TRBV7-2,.,CASSRNRVQYEQYF,TGTGCCAGCAGCCGTAACAGGGTTCAATACGAGCAGTACTTC
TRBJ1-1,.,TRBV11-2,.,CASSFLGGADTEAFF,TGTGCCAGCAGCTTCCTTGGTGGGGCGGACACTGAAGCTTTCTTT
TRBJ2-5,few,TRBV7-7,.,CASSLYGYQETQYF,TGTGCTAGCAGCTTATACGGGTACCAAGAGACCCAGTACTTC
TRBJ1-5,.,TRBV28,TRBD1,CASSLDLTGRRGNQPQHF,TGTGCCAGCAGTTTAGACCTGACAGGGCGGCGGGGCAATCAGCCCCAGCATTTT
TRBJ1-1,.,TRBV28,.,CASTETLNTEAFF,TGTGCCAGCACCGAGACATTGAACACTGAAGCTTTCTTT